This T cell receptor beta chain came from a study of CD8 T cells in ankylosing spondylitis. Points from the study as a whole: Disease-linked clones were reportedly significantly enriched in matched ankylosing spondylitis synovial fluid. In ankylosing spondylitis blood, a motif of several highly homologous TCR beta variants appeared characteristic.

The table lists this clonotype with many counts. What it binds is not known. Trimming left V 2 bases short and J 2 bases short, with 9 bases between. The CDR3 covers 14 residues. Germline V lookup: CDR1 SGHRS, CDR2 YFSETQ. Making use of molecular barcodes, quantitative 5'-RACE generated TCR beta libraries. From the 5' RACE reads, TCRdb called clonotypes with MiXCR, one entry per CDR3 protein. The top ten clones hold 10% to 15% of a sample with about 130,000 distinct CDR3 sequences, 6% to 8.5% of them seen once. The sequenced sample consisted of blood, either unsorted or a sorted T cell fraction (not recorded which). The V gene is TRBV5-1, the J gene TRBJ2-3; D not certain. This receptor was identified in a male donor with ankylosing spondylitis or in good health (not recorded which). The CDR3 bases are TGCGCCAGCAGCTTAACGCAGCTCACAGATACGCAGTATTTT. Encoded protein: CASSLTQLTDTQYF.